Listed below are T cell receptor beta chains from one sample, sequenced in a study of neurological immune-mediated disorders. TCRdb reanalysed the 5' RACE reads using MiXCR and keeps one entry per CDR3 protein. The table shows some 10,000 distinct CDR3 sequences, with around 20% occurring only once. Source material: CD8+ T cells from blood. The receptors derive from a woman aged 60-70 years with HTLV-1-associated myelopathy (HAM/TSP). Both conserved end residues are part of each CDR3.

v_call	j_call	cdr3_length	cdr3_aa
TRBV18	TRBJ2-1	13	CASSPPNYNEQFF
TRBV4-1	TRBJ2-1	16	CASSQRGSYSYNEQFF
TRBV2	TRBJ2-1	15	CASSEGGPSPHEQFF
TRBV29-1	TRBJ2-2	15	CSVVGGEANTGELFF
TRBV7-9	TRBJ2-1	15	CASSLGEGGNNEQFF
TRBV4-2	TRBJ2-2	18	CASSRFGTSGRDTGELFF
TRBV20-1	TRBJ2-7	15	CSARDIQGVSYEQYF
TRBV15	TRBJ1-2	15	CATSRVGRGAYGYTF
TRBV4-2	TRBJ2-7	15	CASSPLEGHSYEQYF
TRBV20-1	TRBJ1-2	13	CSAGQGFPWGYTF
TRBV29-1	TRBJ2-7	15	CSVGSGTSGSYEQYF
TRBV4-1	TRBJ1-6	13	CASSQRVLSPLHF
TRBV2	TRBJ1-5	15	CASSTQGGGLQPQHF
TRBV4-1	TRBJ2-7	13	CASSAGGFDEQYF